This record covers a single TCR beta chain. These data originate in a study of identical twins. Via MiXCR, TCRdb re-called the 5' RACE reads, giving one row per CDR3 protein. Of approximately 240,000 distinct CDR3 sequences listed, about 14% are singletons. Germline V lookup: CDR1 SNHLY, CDR2 FYNNEI. V lost 4 bases and J 9 bases, leaving 10 bases between the germline ends. The CDR3 spans 11 residues. This receptor was obtained from a woman aged 18-30 years in good health. J is TRBJ2-7 and V is TRBV2; D uncertain. Material: memory (CD45RO+) T cells sorted from blood. The CDR3 here is CASSGGALQYF. The CDR3 DNA reads TGTGCCAGCAGTGGTGGTGCCCTGCAGTACTTC.